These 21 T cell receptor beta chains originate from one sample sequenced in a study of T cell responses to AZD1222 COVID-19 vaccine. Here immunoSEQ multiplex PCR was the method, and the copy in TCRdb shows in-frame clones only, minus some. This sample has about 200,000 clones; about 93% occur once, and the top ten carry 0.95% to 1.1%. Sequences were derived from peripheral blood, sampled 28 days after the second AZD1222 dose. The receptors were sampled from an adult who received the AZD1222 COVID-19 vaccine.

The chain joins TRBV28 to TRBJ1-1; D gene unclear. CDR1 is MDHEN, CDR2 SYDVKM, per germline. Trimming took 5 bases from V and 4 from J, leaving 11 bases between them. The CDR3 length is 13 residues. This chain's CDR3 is CASSGGQITEAFF. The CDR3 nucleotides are TGTGCCAGCAGTGGAGGCCAAATCACTGAAGCTTTCTTT.

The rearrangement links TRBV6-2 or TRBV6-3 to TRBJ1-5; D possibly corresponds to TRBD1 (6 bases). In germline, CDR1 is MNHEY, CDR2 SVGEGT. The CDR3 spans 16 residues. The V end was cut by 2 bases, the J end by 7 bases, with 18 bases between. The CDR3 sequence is CASSYGGVGGRQPQHF. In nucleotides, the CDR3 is TGTGCCAGCAGTTACGGAGGGGTCGGGGGGCGCCAGCCCCAGCATTTT.

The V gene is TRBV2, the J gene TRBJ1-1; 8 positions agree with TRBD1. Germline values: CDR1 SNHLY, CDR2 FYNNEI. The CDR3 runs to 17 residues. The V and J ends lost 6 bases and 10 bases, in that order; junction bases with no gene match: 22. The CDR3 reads CASSPSVRGQVRRGAFF. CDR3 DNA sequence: TGTGCCAGCAGCCCCTCGGTGAGGGGACAGGTCCGAAGAGGAGCTTTCTTT.

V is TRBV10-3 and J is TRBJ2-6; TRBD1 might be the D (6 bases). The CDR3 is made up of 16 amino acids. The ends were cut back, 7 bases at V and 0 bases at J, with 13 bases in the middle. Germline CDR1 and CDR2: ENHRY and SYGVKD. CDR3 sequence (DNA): TGTGCCATCAATCCAGGGGCTGGCTCTGGGGCCAACGTCCTGACTTTC. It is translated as CAINPGAGSGANVLTF.

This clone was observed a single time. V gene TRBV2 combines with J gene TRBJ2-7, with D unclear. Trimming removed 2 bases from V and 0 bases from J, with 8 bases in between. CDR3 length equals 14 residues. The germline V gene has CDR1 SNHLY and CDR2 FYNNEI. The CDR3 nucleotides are TGTGCCAGCAGTGAATGGTACCTCTCCTACGAGCAGTACTTC. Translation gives CASSEWYLSYEQYF.

The CDR3 loop reads CASSERDRAGYTF. CDR3 sequence (DNA): TGTGCCAGCAGTGAGAGGGACAGGGCTGGCTACACCTTC. The chain has TRBV6-1 and TRBJ1-2; 9 nucleotides align to TRBD1. Germline V lookup: CDR1 MNHNS, CDR2 SASEGT. Germline trimming cut 3 bases from V and 7 bases from J; bases unmatched to any gene: 3. This CDR3 contains 13 residues.

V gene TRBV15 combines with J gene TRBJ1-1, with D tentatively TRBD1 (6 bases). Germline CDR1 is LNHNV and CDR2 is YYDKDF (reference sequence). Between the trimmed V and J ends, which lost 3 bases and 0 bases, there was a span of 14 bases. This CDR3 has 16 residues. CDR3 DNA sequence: TGTGCCACCAGCAGGGATCACAGGGCTATGAACACTGAAGCTTTCTTT. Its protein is CATSRDHRAMNTEAFF. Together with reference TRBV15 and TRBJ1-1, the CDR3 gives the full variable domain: DAMVIQNPRYQVTQFGKPVTLSCSQTLNHNVMYWYQQKSSQAPKLLFHYYDKDFNNEADTPDNFQSRRPNTSFCFLDIRSPGLGDTAMYLCATSRDHRAMNTEAFFGQGTRLTVV.

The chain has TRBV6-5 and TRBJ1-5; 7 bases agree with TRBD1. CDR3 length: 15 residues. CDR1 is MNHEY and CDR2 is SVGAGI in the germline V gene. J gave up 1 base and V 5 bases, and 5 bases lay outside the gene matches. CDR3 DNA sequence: TGTGCCAGCAGTCGAACAGGGGAGAGCAATCAGCCCCAGCATTTT. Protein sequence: CASSRTGESNQPQHF.

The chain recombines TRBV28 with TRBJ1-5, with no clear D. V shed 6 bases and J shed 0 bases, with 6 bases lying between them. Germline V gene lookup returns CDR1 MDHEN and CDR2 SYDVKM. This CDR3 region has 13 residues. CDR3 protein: CASSIASNQPQHF. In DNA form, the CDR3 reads TGTGCCAGCAGCATCGCTAGCAATCAGCCCCAGCATTTT.

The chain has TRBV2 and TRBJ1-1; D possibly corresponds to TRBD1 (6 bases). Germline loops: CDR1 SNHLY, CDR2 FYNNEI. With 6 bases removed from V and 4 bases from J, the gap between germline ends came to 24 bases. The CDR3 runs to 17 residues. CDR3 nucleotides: TGTGCCAGCAGCCGAATAGGGGGTAGGAACTTGGGCACTGAAGCTTTCTTT. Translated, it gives CASSRIGGRNLGTEAFF.

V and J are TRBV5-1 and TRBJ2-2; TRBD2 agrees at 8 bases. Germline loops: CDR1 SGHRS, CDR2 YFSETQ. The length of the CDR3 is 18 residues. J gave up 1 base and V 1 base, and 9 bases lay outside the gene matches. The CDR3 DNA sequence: TGCGCCAGCAGCTTGATACCAGCGGGGGACCTGAACACCGGGGAGCTGTTTTTT. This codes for CASSLIPAGDLNTGELFF.

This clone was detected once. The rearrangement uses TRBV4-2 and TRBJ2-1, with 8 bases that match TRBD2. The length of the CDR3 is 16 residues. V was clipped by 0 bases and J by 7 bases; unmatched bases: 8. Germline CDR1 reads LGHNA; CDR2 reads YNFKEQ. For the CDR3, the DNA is TGTGCCAGCAGCCAAGAATTGGCGGGGGGCGGGAATGAGCAGTTCTTC. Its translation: CASSQELAGGGNEQFF.

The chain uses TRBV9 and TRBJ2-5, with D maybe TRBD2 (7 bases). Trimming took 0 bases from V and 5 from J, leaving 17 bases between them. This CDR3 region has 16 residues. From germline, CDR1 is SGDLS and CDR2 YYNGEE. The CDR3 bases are TGTGCCAGCAGCGTAGAAGGGGCGGGGGCTTGGGAGACCCAGTACTTC. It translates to CASSVEGAGAWETQYF.

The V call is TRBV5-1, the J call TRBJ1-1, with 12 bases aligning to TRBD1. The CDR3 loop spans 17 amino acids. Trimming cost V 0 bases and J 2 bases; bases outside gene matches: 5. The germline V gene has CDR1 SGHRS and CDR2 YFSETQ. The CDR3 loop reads CASSLAPGTGGNTEAFF. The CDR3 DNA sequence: TGCGCCAGCAGCTTGGCCCCCGGGACAGGGGGCAACACTGAAGCTTTCTTT.

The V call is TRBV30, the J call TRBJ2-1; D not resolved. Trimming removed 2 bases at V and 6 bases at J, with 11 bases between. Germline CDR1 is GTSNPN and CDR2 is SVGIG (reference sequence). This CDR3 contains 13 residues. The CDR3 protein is CAWSSSYTNEQFF. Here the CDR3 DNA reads TGTGCCTGGAGTTCGAGCTATACCAATGAGCAGTTCTTC.

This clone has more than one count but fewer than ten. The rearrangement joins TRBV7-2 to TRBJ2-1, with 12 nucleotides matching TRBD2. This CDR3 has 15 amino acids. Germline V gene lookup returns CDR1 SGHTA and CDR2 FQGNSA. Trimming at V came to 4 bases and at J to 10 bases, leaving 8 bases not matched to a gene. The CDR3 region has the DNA TGTGCCAGCAGCTGGAGGACTAGCGGGGAGGGCGAGCAGTTCTTC. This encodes CASSWRTSGEGEQFF. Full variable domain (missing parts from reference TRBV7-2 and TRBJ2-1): GAGVSQSPSNKVTEKGKDVELRCDPISGHTALYWYRQSLGQGLEFLIYFQGNSAPDKSGLPSDRFSAERTGGSVSTLTIQRTQQEDSAVYLCASSWRTSGEGEQFFGPGTRLTVL.

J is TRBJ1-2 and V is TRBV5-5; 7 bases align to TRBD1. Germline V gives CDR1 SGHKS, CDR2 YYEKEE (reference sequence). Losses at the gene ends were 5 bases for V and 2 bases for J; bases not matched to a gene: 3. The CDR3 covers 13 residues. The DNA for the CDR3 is TGTGCCAGCAGTCAGGGGGGAAACTATGGCTACACCTTC. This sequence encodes CASSQGGNYGYTF.

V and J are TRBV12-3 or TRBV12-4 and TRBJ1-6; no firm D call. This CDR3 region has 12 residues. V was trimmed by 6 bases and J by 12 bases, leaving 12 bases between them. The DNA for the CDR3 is TGTGCCAGCAGCTCCAAGGCCATACCCCTCCACTTT. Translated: CASSSKAIPLHF.

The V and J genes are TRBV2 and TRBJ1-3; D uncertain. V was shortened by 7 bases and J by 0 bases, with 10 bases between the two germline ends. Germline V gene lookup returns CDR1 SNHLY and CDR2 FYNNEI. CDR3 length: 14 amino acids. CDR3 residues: CASITSSSGNTIYF. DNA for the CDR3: TGTGCCAGCATAACTTCCAGCTCTGGAAACACCATATATTTT.

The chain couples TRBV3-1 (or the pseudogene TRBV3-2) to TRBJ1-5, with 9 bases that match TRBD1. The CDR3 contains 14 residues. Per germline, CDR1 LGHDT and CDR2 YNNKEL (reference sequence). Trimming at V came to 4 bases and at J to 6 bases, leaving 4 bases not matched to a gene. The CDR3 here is CASSRGQGSQPQHF. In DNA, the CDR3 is TGTGCCAGCAGCCGGGGACAGGGCAGTCAGCCCCAGCATTTT.

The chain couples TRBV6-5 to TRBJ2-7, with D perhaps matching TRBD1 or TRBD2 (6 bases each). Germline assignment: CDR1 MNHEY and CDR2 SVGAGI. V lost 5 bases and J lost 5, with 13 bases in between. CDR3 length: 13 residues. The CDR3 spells CASSRSGANEQYF. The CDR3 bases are TGTGCCAGCAGTCGCTCGGGGGCCAACGAGCAGTACTTC.